This T cell receptor (beta chain) was found in a study of T-cell reconstitution after alpha-beta-depleted transplantation in children. J lost 4 bases, V lost 3 bases, and 7 bases had no gene match. The CDR3 is made up of 15 amino acids. Germline V CDR1 and CDR2: ENHRY, SYGVKD. During its preparation, the TCRbeta library received unique molecular identifiers. TCRdb reprocessed the PCR reads via MiXCR and lists one record per CDR3 protein. The repertoire holds hundreds of thousands of distinct CDR3 sequences, with roughly 15% as singletons. This TCR came from a human donor who donated a stem cell graft to a child with acute myeloid leukemia. This chain links TRBV10-3 with TRBJ2-3; 7 bases are shared with TRBD1. The specimen was PBMCs from the stem cell graft donor, collected from the stem cell graft. The CDR3 DNA reads TGTGCCATCAGTGAAAGAAAAGGGGGCCCAGATACGCAGTATTTT. Amino acid sequence: CAISERKGGPDTQYF.